Described below is a single TCR beta chain sequence and its context. As originally analysed: Reference gene primer amplification gave nucleated cell count estimates. Assay: immunoSEQ multiplex PCR; the TCRdb copy retains only in-frame clones and omits some. D and trimming come from the DNA, and the V and J calls and clone size come from that table. This table has a few hundred thousand clones, around 84% appearing once. This sample was included in a study of blood T cell repertoires in COVID-19. At the level of the study: COVID-19 samples collected from the United States, Italy and Spain covered acute and convalescent phases. Sources were T cells, B-cell-depleted T cells, or PBMCs; the material itself was cDNA or gDNA.

The CDR3 covers 15 residues. V was trimmed by 1 base and J by 2 bases, leaving 13 bases between them. In germline, CDR1 is SGHNT, CDR2 YYREEE (reference sequence). The receptor comes from a woman aged 55-69 years who had recovered from COVID-19. The source material was peripheral blood. The chain links TRBV5-4 to TRBJ2-7, with D tentatively TRBD1 (5 bases). CDR3 nucleotide sequence: TGTGCCAGCAGCTTGTTCTCCAGGGTAGCCTACGAGCAGTACTTC. Protein sequence: CASSLFSRVAYEQYF.